Listed below are T cell receptor beta chains from one sample, sequenced in a study of cytomegalovirus exposure and HLA in healthy donors. Profiling relied on immunoSEQ multiplex PCR, and the TCRdb table lists in-frame clones only, not all of them. The data contain approximately 54,000 clones, approximately 89% of them seen just once; the ten biggest clones take up around 8%. The sequenced sample consisted of PBMCs. These TCRs come from a woman aged 18 to 35 in good health and CMV-seropositive. Each CDR3 is given with its conserved first and last residue. A D gene is named only where the DNA matches it firmly. Where a row states a size, it is once, few, many or the class of an expanded clone; other rows omit it.

v_gene: TRBV28
d_gene: -
j_gene: TRBJ2-3
abundance: -
CDR3aa: CASSLEGGGSTDTQYF
CDR3nt: TGTGCCAGCAGTTTGGAGGGGGGGGGCAGCACAGATACGCAGTATTTT

v_gene: TRBV4-1
d_gene: TRBD1
j_gene: TRBJ1-5
abundance: once
CDR3aa: CASSQDNRGDSNQPQHF
CDR3nt: TGCGCCAGCAGCCAAGATAACAGGGGCGATAGCAATCAGCCCCAGCATTTT

v_gene: TRBV30
d_gene: -
j_gene: TRBJ1-1
abundance: few
CDR3aa: CAWSALQGPHTEAFF
CDR3nt: TGTGCCTGGAGTGCACTACAGGGCCCCCACACTGAAGCTTTCTTT

v_gene: TRBV4-3
d_gene: -
j_gene: TRBJ2-7
abundance: -
CDR3aa: CASSQDRETVTYEQYF
CDR3nt: TGCGCCAGCAGCCAAGATCGGGAGACAGTTACCTACGAGCAGTACTTC

v_gene: TRBV4-1
d_gene: -
j_gene: TRBJ2-7
abundance: -
CDR3aa: CASSQEDYSYEQYF
CDR3nt: TGCGCCAGCAGCCAAGAGGACTATTCTTACGAGCAGTACTTC

v_gene: TRBV4-3
d_gene: -
j_gene: TRBJ1-2
abundance: -
CDR3aa: CASSQDFGRTYGYTF
CDR3nt: TGCGCCAGCAGCCAAGATTTCGGTAGGACTTATGGCTACACCTTC

v_gene: TRBV27
d_gene: TRBD2
j_gene: TRBJ2-3
abundance: -
CDR3aa: CASSLSGGGGAADTQYF
CDR3nt: TGTGCCAGCAGTTTATCCGGGGGGGGCGGGGCCGCAGATACGCAGTATTTT

v_gene: TRBV5-4
d_gene: TRBD1
j_gene: TRBJ2-7
abundance: -
CDR3aa: CASSQEATGTGRNEQYF
CDR3nt: TGTGCCAGCAGCCAAGAAGCGACCGGGACAGGGAGAAACGAGCAGTACTTC

v_gene: TRBV19
d_gene: -
j_gene: TRBJ1-4
abundance: -
CDR3aa: CASSIGRTAQMEKLFF
CDR3nt: TGTGCCAGTAGTATAGGGAGGACAGCTCAAATGGAAAAACTGTTTTTT

v_gene: TRBV5-1
d_gene: TRBD2
j_gene: TRBJ2-3
abundance: -
CDR3aa: CASSRTSGHTDTQYF
CDR3nt: TGCGCCAGCAGCAGGACTAGCGGACACACAGATACGCAGTATTTT

v_gene: TRBV9
d_gene: -
j_gene: TRBJ1-6
abundance: -
CDR3aa: CASSPSTGSPLHF
CDR3nt: TGTGCCAGCAGCCCCTCTACAGGCTCACCCCTCCACTTT